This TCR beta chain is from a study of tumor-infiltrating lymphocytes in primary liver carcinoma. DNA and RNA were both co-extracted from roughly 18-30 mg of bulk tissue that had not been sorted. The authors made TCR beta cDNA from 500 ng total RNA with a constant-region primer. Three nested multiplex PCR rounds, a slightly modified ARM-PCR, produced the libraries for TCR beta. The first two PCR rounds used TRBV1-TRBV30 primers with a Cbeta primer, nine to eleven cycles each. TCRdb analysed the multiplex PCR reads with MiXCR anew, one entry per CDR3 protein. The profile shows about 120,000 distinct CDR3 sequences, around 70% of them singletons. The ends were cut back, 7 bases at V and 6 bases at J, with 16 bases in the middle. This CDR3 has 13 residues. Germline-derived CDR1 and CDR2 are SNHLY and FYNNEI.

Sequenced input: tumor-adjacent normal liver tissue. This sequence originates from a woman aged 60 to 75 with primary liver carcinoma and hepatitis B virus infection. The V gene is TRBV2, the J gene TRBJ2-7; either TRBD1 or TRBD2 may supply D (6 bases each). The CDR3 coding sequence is TGTGCCAGCATAAGGGGGGCCAGGACCGAGCAGTACTTC. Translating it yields CASIRGARTEQYF.